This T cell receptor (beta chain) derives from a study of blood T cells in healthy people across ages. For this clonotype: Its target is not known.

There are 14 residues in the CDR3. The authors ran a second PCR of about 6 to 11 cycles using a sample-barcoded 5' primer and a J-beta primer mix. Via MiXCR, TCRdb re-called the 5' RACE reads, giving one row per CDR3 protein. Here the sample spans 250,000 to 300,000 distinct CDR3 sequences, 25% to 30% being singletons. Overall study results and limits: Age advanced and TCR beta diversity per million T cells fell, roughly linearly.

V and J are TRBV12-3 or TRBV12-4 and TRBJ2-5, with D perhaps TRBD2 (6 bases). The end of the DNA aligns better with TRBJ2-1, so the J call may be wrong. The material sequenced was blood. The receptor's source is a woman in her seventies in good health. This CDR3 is CASSLWRDYNEQFF. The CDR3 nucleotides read TGTGCCAGCAGTTTATGGCGGGATTACAATGAGCAGTTCTTC.